This T cell receptor beta chain was sequenced during a study of PD-1 blockade in mismatch repair-deficient tumors. Broader study findings: Tumor-resident clones, often absent from pretreatment blood, expanded after pembrolizumab and then contracted.

To note about this clone: The target antigen is unknown.

Every patient had mismatch repair deficiency by PCR or immunohistochemistry. TCR sequencing covered a few patients who responded to pembrolizumab. The CDR3 loop spans 15 amino acids. With 4 bases clipped from V and 6 bases from J, the junction kept 6 bases outside the gene matches. The germline gives CDR1 LGHNA, CDR2 YNFKEQ. Method: immunoSEQ multiplex PCR; TCRdb's copy keeps in-frame clones and lacks some. Of 15,000 to 20,000 clones listed, approximately 81% are singletons. The input for sequencing was PBMCs, taken before pembrolizumab treatment. The chain links TRBV4-2 to TRBJ2-1; 10 nucleotides line up with TRBD2. This TCR was recovered from an adult with mismatch repair-deficient cancer. CDR3 bases: TGTGCCAGCAGCCCGGGACTAGCGAGTAGCAATGAGCAGTTCTTC. It specifies CASSPGLASSNEQFF.